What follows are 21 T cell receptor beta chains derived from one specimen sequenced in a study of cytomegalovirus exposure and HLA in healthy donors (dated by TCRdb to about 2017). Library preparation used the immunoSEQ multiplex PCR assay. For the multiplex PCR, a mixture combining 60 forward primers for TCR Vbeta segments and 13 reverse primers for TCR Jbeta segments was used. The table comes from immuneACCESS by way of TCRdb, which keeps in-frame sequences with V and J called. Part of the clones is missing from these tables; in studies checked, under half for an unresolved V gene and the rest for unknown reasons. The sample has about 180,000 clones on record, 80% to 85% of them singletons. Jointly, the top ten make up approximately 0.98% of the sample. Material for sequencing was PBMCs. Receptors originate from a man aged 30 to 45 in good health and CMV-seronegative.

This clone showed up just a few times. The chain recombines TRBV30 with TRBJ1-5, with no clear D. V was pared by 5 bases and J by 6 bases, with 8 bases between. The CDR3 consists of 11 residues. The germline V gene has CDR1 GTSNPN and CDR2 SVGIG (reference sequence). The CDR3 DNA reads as TGTGCCTGGGGTTCTAGTCAGCCCCAGCATTTT. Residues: CAWGSSQPQHF.

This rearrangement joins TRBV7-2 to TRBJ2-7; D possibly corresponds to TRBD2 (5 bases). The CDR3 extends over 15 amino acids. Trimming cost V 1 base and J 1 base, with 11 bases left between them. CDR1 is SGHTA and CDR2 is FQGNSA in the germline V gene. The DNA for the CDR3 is TGTGCCAGCAGCTTAGATCGGGGTTTTTCCTACGAGCAGTACTTC. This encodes CASSLDRGFSYEQYF.

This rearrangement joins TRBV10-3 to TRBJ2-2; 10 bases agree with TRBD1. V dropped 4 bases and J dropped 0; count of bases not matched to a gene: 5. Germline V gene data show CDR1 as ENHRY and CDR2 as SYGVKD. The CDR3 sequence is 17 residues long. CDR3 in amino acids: CAISATGTGANTGELFF. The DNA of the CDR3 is TGTGCCATCAGTGCGACGGGGACAGGGGCGAACACCGGGGAGCTGTTTTTT.

This CDR3 is CASSSSGGSVRETQYF. The CDR3 coding sequence is TGCGCCAGCAGCTCCTCTGGAGGTAGCGTCAGAGAGACCCAGTACTTC. The rearrangement links TRBV5-1 to TRBJ2-5; D might be TRBD2 (5 bases). V lost 3 bases, J lost 4 bases, and 19 bases lay in between. Germline loops: CDR1 SGHRS, CDR2 YFSETQ. The CDR3 has 16 residues.

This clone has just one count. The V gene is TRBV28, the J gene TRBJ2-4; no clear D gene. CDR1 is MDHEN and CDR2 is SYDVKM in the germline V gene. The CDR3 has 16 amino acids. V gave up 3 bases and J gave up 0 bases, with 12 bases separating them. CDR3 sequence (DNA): TGTGCCAGCAGTTTCATGGCCAGACTAGCCAAAAACATTCAGTACTTC. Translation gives CASSFMARLAKNIQYF. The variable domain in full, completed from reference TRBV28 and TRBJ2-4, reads DVKVTQSSRYLVKRTGEKVFLECVQDMDHENMFWYRQDPGLGLRLIYFSYDVKMKEKGDIPEGYSVSREKKERFSLILESASTNQTSMYLCASSFMARLAKNIQYFGAGTRLSVL.

The CDR3 sequence is CSVKDGGGTGELFF. As DNA, the CDR3 is TGCAGCGTAAAAGACGGGGGAGGTACCGGGGAGCTGTTTTTT. This chain joins TRBV29-1 and TRBJ2-2, with D possibly TRBD2 on 6 matching bases. Germline V gene lookup returns CDR1 SQVTM and CDR2 ANQGSEA. Trimming pared 6 bases from V and 5 bases from J, leaving 16 bases between. The CDR3 extends over 14 amino acids.

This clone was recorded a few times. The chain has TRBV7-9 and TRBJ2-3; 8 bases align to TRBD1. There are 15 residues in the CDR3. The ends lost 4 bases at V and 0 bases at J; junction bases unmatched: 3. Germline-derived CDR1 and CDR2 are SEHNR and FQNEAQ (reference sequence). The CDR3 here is CASSSRDRSTDTQYF. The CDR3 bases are TGTGCCAGCAGCTCCCGGGACAGGAGCACAGATACGCAGTATTTT.

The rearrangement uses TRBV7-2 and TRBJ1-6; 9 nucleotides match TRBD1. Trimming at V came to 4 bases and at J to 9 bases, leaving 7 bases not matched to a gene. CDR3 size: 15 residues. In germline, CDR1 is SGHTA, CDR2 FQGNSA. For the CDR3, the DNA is TGTGCCAGCAGCTCTCCGGGACAGGGTGGTTCACCCCTCCACTTT. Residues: CASSSPGQGGSPLHF.

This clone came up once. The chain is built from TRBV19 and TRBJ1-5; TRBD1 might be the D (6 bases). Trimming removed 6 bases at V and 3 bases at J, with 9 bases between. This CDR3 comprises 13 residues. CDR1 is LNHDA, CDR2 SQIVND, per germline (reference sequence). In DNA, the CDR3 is TGTGCCAGTAGGCGGACAGTCAATCAGCCCCAGCATTTT. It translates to CASRRTVNQPQHF.

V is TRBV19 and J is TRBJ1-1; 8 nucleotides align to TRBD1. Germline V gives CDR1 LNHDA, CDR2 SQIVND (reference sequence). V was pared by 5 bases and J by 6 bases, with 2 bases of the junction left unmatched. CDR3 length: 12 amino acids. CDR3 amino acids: CASSDRGAEAFF. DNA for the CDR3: TGTGCCAGTAGTGACAGGGGCGCTGAAGCTTTCTTT.

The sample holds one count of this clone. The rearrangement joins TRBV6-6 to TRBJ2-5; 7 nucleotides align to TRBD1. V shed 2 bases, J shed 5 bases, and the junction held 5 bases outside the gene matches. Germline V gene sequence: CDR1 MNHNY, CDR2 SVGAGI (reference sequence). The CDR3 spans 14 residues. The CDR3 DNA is TGTGCCAGCAGTTACGAGGCAGGGGGTGAGACCCAGTACTTC. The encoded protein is CASSYEAGGETQYF.

CDR3 amino acids: CASSPWLAGTDTQYF. CDR3 sequence (DNA): TGCGCCAGCAGCCCGTGGCTAGCGGGCACAGATACGCAGTATTTT. This chain uses TRBV5-1 with TRBJ2-3; 7 nucleotides match TRBD2. Trimming took 4 bases from V and 1 from J; bases not matched to a gene: 6. The germline gives CDR1 SGHRS, CDR2 YFSETQ. This CDR3 is 15 amino acids long.

The CDR3, as DNA: TGTGCCAGCAGCTTACAGGGGTGGATGGAGACCCAGTACTTC. Protein sequence: CASSLQGWMETQYF. V gene TRBV11-3 combines with J gene TRBJ2-5, with a tentative D call TRBD1 (6 bases). This CDR3 contains 14 residues. The germline V and J ends were trimmed by 2 bases and 5 bases, with 12 bases remaining between them. Looked up from germline, CDR1 is SGHNT and CDR2 is YENEEA. Based on the CDR3 plus reference TRBV11-3 and TRBJ2-5, the full variable domain is EAGVVQSPRYKIIEKKQPVAFWCNPISGHNTLYWYLQNLGQGPELLIRYENEEAVDDSQLPKDRFSAERLKGVDSTLKIQPAELGDSAVYLCASSLQGWMETQYFGPGTRLLVL.

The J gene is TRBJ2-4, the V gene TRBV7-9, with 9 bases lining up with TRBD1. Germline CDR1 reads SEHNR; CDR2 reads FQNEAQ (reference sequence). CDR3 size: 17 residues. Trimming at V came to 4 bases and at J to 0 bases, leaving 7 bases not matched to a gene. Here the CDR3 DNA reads TGTGCCAGCAGCTCTTACAGGGGGCAGGGAGCCAAAAACATTCAGTACTTC. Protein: CASSSYRGQGAKNIQYF. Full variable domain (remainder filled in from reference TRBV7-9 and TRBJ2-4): DTGVSQNPRHKITKRGQNVTFRCDPISEHNRLYWYRQTLGQGPEFLTYFQNEAQLEKSRLLSDRFSAERPKGSFSTLEIQRTEQGDSAMYLCASSSYRGQGAKNIQYFGAGTRLSVL.

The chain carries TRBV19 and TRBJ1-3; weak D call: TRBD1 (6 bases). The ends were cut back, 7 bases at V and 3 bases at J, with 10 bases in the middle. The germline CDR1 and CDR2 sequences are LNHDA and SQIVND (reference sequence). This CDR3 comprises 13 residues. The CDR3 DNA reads TGTGCCAGTACTCGGACAGATGGAAACACCATATATTTT. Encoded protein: CASTRTDGNTIYF.

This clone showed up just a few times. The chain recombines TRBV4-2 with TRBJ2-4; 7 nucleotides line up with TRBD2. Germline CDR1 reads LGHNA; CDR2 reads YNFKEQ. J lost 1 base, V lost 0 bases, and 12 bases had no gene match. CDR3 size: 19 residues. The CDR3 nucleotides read TGTGCCAGCAGCCAAGATTTCGGCGGGAGTGACGCGGCCAAAAACATTCAGTACTTC. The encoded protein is CASSQDFGGSDAAKNIQYF.

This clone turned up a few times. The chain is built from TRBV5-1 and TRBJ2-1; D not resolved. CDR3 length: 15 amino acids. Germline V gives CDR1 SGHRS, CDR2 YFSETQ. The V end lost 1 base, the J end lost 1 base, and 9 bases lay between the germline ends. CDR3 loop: CASSLSLQSYNEQFF. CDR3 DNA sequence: TGCGCCAGCAGCTTGAGTCTACAGTCCTACAATGAGCAGTTCTTC.

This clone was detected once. CDR3 DNA: TGTGCCAGCAGTTCCGGACAGGGGTTCACCTATGGCTACACCTTC. It yields the protein CASSSGQGFTYGYTF. This chain links TRBV28 with TRBJ1-2; 9 bases are shared with TRBD1. Germline assignment: CDR1 MDHEN and CDR2 SYDVKM. CDR3 length equals 15 residues. Germline trimming cut 4 bases from V and 4 bases from J; bases unmatched to any gene: 7.

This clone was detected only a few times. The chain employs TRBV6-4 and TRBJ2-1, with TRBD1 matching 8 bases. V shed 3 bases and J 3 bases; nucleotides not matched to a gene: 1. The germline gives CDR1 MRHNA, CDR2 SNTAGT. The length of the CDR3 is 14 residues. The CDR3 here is CASSEDRDYNEQFF. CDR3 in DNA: TGTGCCAGCAGTGAGGACAGGGACTACAATGAGCAGTTCTTC.

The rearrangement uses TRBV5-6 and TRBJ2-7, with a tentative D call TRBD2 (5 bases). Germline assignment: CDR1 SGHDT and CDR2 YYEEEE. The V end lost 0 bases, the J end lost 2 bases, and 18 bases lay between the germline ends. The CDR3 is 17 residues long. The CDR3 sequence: CASSLDFGNPSPYEQYF. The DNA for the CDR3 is TGTGCCAGCAGCTTGGACTTCGGGAACCCATCTCCCTACGAGCAGTACTTC.

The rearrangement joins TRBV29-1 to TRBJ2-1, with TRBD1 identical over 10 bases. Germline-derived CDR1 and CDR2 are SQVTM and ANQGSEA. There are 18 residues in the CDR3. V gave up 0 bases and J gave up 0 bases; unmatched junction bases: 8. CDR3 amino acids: CSVEDLVGQGSSYNEQFF. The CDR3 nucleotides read TGCAGCGTTGAAGATCTTGTGGGACAGGGGAGCTCCTACAATGAGCAGTTCTTC.